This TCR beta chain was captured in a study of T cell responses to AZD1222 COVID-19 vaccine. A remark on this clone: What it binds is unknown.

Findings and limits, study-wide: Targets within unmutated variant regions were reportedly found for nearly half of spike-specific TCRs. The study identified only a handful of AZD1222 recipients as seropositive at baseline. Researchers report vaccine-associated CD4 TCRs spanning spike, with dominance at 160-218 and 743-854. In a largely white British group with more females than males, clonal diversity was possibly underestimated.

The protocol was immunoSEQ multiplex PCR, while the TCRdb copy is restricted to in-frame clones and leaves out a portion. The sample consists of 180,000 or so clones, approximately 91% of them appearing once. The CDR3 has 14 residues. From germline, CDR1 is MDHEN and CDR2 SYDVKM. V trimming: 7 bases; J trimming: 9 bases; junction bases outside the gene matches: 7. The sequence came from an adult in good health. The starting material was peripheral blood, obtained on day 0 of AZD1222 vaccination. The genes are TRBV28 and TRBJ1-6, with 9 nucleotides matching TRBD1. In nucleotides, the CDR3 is TGTGCCAGCACTGGGGGGACAGGGCGTTCACCCCTCCACTTT. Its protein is CASTGGTGRSPLHF.